The clone carrying this T cell receptor beta chain showed up many times. Its target is not known. The data belong to a study of T-cell memory formation after mild COVID-19. About the study: TCR clustering was largely donor specific.

The CDR3 has 13 amino acids. Germline CDR1 and CDR2: MNHEY and SVGEGT. With 7 bases clipped from V and 8 bases from J, the junction kept 8 bases outside the gene matches. Study results and limitations: Clones that contracted from day 15 to 85 were balanced CD4/CD8, while later expanders leaned CD4+. Those CD4+ clones that contracted were mainly in CM and EM (CD8+ ones in EMRA).

TCR alpha and TCR beta cDNA libraries carrying sample barcodes and UMIs came from 5'RACE with constant-segment primers. A single record per CDR3 protein comes from TCRdb applying MiXCR to the 5' RACE reads. The table lists roughly 300,000 distinct CDR3 sequences, 15% to 20% of them singletons. What was sequenced was PBMCs or a T cell subset sorted from them (not recorded which). The clonotype was recovered from a man between 18 and 35 years old who had mild COVID-19 (a few samples of this study predate the infection). Cell type and time point are not known. The rearrangement uses TRBV6-2 or TRBV6-3 and TRBJ2-1; 7 bases fit TRBD2. CDR3 sequence: CASTWGGRYEQFF. The CDR3, as DNA: TGTGCCAGCACCTGGGGGGGTAGATATGAGCAGTTCTTC.